A selection of T cell receptor beta chains follows, all from one sample in a study of metastatic and nonmetastatic thyroid tumors. TCRdb re-analyzed the PCR reads using MiXCR. The sample holds about 14,000 clones; roughly 12% are singletons and the top ten take about 14%. Source material: blood. The receptors originated from a female donor with papillary thyroid cancer or a benign thyroid nodule (not recorded which). Some clones in this sample may be carry-over from other donors' samples. Each CDR3 is given with its conserved first and last residue. Fields, in order: J gene, D gene, clone size, V gene, CDR3 protein, CDR3 DNA. The D gene is left open where the match is weak. The size field is filled for only some rows; it gives once, few, many or a size class.

j_gene: TRBJ2-7; d_gene: TRBD1; abundance: many; v_gene: TRBV2; CDR3aa: CASSGTGKKDHSYEQYF; CDR3nt: TGTGCCAGCAGTGGGACAGGGAAAAAGGACCACTCCTACGAGCAGTACTTC
j_gene: TRBJ1-1; d_gene: NA; abundance: few; v_gene: TRBV28; CDR3aa: CASTQDASFF; CDR3nt: TGTGCCAGCACGCAGGACGCCTCTTTCTTT
j_gene: TRBJ2-7; d_gene: TRBD2; abundance: NA; v_gene: TRBV5-1; CDR3aa: CASSLSSGSFYEQYF; CDR3nt: TGCGCCAGCAGCTTGAGTAGCGGGAGTTTCTACGAGCAGTACTTC
j_gene: TRBJ2-1; d_gene: NA; abundance: medium-sized; v_gene: TRBV12-3/TRBV12-4; CDR3aa: CASGGVNEQFF; CDR3nt: TGTGCCAGCGGAGGGGTGAATGAGCAGTTCTTC
j_gene: TRBJ2-7; d_gene: NA; abundance: medium-sized; v_gene: TRBV12-3/TRBV12-4; CDR3aa: CASSQRVGTYEQYF; CDR3nt: TGTGCCAGCAGTCAACGGGTGGGGACCTACGAGCAGTACTTC
j_gene: TRBJ1-4; d_gene: NA; abundance: many; v_gene: TRBV28; CDR3aa: CASSRTPTNEKLFF; CDR3nt: TGTGCCAGCAGCAGGACACCGACTAATGAAAAACTGTTTTTT
j_gene: TRBJ2-5; d_gene: TRBD2; abundance: many; v_gene: TRBV19; CDR3aa: CASTTPGGTQETQYF; CDR3nt: TGTGCCAGTACCACTCCCGGGGGGACCCAAGAGACCCAGTACTTC
j_gene: TRBJ1-1; d_gene: NA; abundance: many; v_gene: TRBV18; CDR3aa: CASSEGQNTEAFF; CDR3nt: TGTGCCAGCTCAGAAGGACAGAACACTGAAGCTTTCTTT
j_gene: TRBJ1-2; d_gene: TRBD1; abundance: NA; v_gene: TRBV27; CDR3aa: CASGDRGRFDRYTF; CDR3nt: TGTGCCAGCGGGGACAGGGGGCGCTTCGATCGCTACACCTTC
j_gene: TRBJ1-4; d_gene: TRBD1; abundance: many; v_gene: TRBV10-2; CDR3aa: CASSSPGQNEKLFF; CDR3nt: TGCGCCAGCAGCAGCCCGGGACAGAATGAAAAACTGTTTTTT
j_gene: TRBJ2-1; d_gene: TRBD1; abundance: many; v_gene: TRBV18; CDR3aa: CASSLDRSSYNEQFF; CDR3nt: TGTGCCAGCTCACTGGACAGGAGCTCCTACAATGAGCAGTTCTTC
j_gene: TRBJ1-1; d_gene: NA; abundance: many; v_gene: TRBV7-6; CDR3aa: CASSRTELNGAFF; CDR3nt: TGTGCCAGCAGCCGGACTGAATTGAATGGAGCTTTCTTT
j_gene: TRBJ2-7; d_gene: NA; abundance: medium-sized; v_gene: TRBV28; CDR3aa: CASSQRPVADVYF; CDR3nt: TGTGCCAGCAGTCAAAGACCCGTGGCCGATGTGTACTTC
j_gene: TRBJ1-3; d_gene: NA; abundance: few; v_gene: TRBV24-1; CDR3aa: CATGGASGNTTYF; CDR3nt: TGTGCCACCGGAGGTGCGTCGGGAAACACCACATATTTT
j_gene: TRBJ2-7; d_gene: TRBD2; abundance: medium-sized; v_gene: TRBV6-1; CDR3aa: CASSEVSGGAGSSYEQYF; CDR3nt: TGTGCCAGCAGTGAAGTTAGCGGGGGGGCCGGAAGCTCCTACGAGCAGTACTTC
j_gene: TRBJ2-5; d_gene: NA; abundance: many; v_gene: TRBV14; CDR3aa: CASSQGLQGRAQYF; CDR3nt: TGTGCCAGCAGCCAAGGTCTACAGGGAAGGGCCCAGTACTTC
j_gene: TRBJ1-6; d_gene: TRBD1; abundance: many; v_gene: TRBV5-1; CDR3aa: CASSARTGNNSPLHF; CDR3nt: TGCGCCAGCAGCGCAAGGACAGGGAATAATTCACCCCTCCACTTT
j_gene: TRBJ2-5; d_gene: TRBD1; abundance: many; v_gene: TRBV6-1; CDR3aa: CASSPGTGTRETQYF; CDR3nt: TGTGCCAGCAGTCCCGGGACAGGGACCAGAGAGACCCAGTACTTC
j_gene: TRBJ2-3; d_gene: TRBD2; abundance: many; v_gene: TRBV6-1; CDR3aa: CASQGLAGGPDTQYF; CDR3nt: TGTGCCAGCCAAGGACTAGCGGGGGGGCCCGATACGCAGTATTTT
j_gene: TRBJ2-7; d_gene: TRBD1; abundance: many; v_gene: TRBV7-8; CDR3aa: CASSGTTGAGEQYF; CDR3nt: TGTGCCAGCAGCGGGACGACAGGGGCAGGCGAGCAGTACTTC
j_gene: TRBJ2-3; d_gene: NA; abundance: NA; v_gene: TRBV25-1; CDR3aa: CASSVPHQPEDTQYF; CDR3nt: TGTGCCAGCAGTGTCCCACACCAGCCCGAAGATACGCAGTATTTT
j_gene: TRBJ2-1; d_gene: TRBD2; abundance: many; v_gene: TRBV18; CDR3aa: CASSPLRVSGLYGEQFF; CDR3nt: TGTGCCAGCTCACCACTACGGGTTAGCGGGTTGTATGGTGAGCAGTTCTTC
j_gene: TRBJ1-1; d_gene: NA; abundance: many; v_gene: TRBV5-1; CDR3aa: CASSLVARGEGTEAFF; CDR3nt: TGCGCCAGCAGCTTGGTGGCTCGGGGCGAAGGGACTGAAGCTTTCTTT
j_gene: TRBJ1-5; d_gene: TRBD1; abundance: many; v_gene: TRBV7-8; CDR3aa: CASSLLGWDRAKSSPQHF; CDR3nt: TGTGCCAGCAGCTTATTGGGTTGGGACAGGGCTAAATCATCGCCCCAGCATTTT
j_gene: TRBJ2-3; d_gene: NA; abundance: NA; v_gene: TRBV6-2/TRBV6-3; CDR3aa: CAISEGGTQYF; CDR3nt: TGTGCCATCTCCGAAGGTGGTACGCAGTATTTT
j_gene: TRBJ2-7; d_gene: NA; abundance: many; v_gene: TRBV3-1; CDR3aa: CASSQDPSYEQYF; CDR3nt: TGTGCCAGCAGCCAAGATCCCTCCTACGAGCAGTACTTC
j_gene: TRBJ2-3; d_gene: TRBD2; abundance: medium-sized; v_gene: TRBV6-4; CDR3aa: CASSDTSGGATDTQYF; CDR3nt: TGTGCCAGCAGTGACACTAGCGGGGGGGCCACAGATACGCAGTATTTT
j_gene: TRBJ2-5; d_gene: TRBD1; abundance: medium-sized; v_gene: TRBV6-1; CDR3aa: CASSEDRGGKETQYF; CDR3nt: TGTGCCAGCAGTGAGGACAGGGGAGGGAAAGAGACCCAGTACTTC
j_gene: TRBJ2-7; d_gene: NA; abundance: many; v_gene: TRBV18; CDR3aa: CASSPSRDEREQYF; CDR3nt: TGTGCCAGCTCACCCTCTAGGGACGAGCGCGAGCAGTACTTC
j_gene: TRBJ1-5; d_gene: TRBD1; abundance: many; v_gene: TRBV2; CDR3aa: CASSENRGSNQPQHF; CDR3nt: TGTGCCAGCAGTGAAAACAGGGGTAGCAATCAGCCCCAGCATTTT
j_gene: TRBJ2-1; d_gene: NA; abundance: many; v_gene: TRBV7-7; CDR3aa: CASSLSQGVHEQFF; CDR3nt: TGTGCTAGCAGCTTATCCCAGGGAGTGCATGAGCAGTTCTTC
j_gene: TRBJ1-6; d_gene: NA; abundance: many; v_gene: TRBV20-1; CDR3aa: CSASRGSNSPLHF; CDR3nt: TGCAGTGCTAGTAGGGGTTCCAATTCACCCCTCCACTTT
j_gene: TRBJ2-5; d_gene: NA; abundance: many; v_gene: TRBV15; CDR3aa: CATSRDRLQQETQYF; CDR3nt: TGTGCCACCAGCAGAGATCGTCTGCAACAAGAGACCCAGTACTTC
j_gene: TRBJ2-3; d_gene: NA; abundance: once; v_gene: TRBV11-2; CDR3aa: CASRFRVGTSTDTQYF; CDR3nt: TGTGCCAGCAGATTCCGCGTGGGAACTAGCACAGATACGCAGTATTTT
j_gene: TRBJ2-3; d_gene: TRBD2; abundance: many; v_gene: TRBV2; CDR3aa: CASSAGTSGRGTDTQYF; CDR3nt: TGTGCCAGCAGTGCGGGGACTAGCGGGAGAGGCACAGATACGCAGTATTTT
j_gene: TRBJ1-4; d_gene: NA; abundance: many; v_gene: TRBV4-2; CDR3aa: CASSQGGGKRANEKLFF; CDR3nt: TGTGCCAGCAGCCAAGGAGGGGGGAAGCGGGCTAATGAAAAACTGTTTTTT
j_gene: TRBJ1-3; d_gene: NA; abundance: many; v_gene: TRBV20-1; CDR3aa: CSVRTSGSGNTIYF; CDR3nt: TGCAGTGTCCGCACCTCAGGCTCTGGAAACACCATATATTTT